The source of this T cell receptor beta chain is a study of response to subunit inactivated influenza vaccine. Study-wide results and limits: The authors suggested that every seasonal influenza vaccination recruits few new T cells.

TCRdb recomputed calls from the RT-PCR reads with MiXCR, one row per CDR3 protein. The profile shows about 650,000 distinct CDR3 sequences, about 15% of them singletons. This clonotype has more than one count but fewer than ten. The antigen remains unidentified. The CDR3 covers 15 residues. Trimming took 0 bases from V and 6 from J, leaving 13 bases between them. The V gene's germline CDR1 is SGHRS and CDR2 YFSETQ. This receptor was taken from a man aged 45-65 years who received an inactivated influenza vaccine. Sequences were derived from PBMCs from blood, sampled 11 to 12 days after vaccination. The J gene is TRBJ2-1, the V gene TRBV5-1; D could derive from TRBD1 or TRBD2 (5 bases each). The CDR3 DNA reads as TGCGCCAGCAGCTTGGAAAGGGACCCTTTCAATGAGCAGTTCTTC. Translating gives CASSLERDPFNEQFF.